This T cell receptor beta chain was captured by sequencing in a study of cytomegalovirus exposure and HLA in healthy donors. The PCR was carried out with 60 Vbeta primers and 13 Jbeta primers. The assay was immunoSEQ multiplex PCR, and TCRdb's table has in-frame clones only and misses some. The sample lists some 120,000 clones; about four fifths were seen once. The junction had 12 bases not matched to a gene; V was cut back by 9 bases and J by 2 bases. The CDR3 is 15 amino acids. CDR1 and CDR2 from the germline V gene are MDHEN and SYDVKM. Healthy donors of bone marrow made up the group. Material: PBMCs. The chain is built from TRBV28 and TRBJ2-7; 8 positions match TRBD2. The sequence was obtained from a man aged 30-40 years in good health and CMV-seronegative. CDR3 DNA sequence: TGTGCCAGTACAAGAGGGACTAGTCCCACCTACGAGCAGTACTTC. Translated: CASTRGTSPTYEQYF.